The rows below give T cell receptor beta chains drawn from one sample of a study of OX40 agonist ivuxolimab in advanced cancers. TCRdb keeps only in-frame clones here, not all; method: immunoSEQ multiplex PCR. The repertoire consists of 20,000 to 25,000 clones, with around 85% occurring once and the leading ten covering around a quarter. Material: CD4+ or CD8+ T cells sorted from blood, obtained in a trial of the OX40 agonist ivuxolimab. These receptors were collected from an adult with an advanced solid tumor such as melanoma, head and neck, liver or kidney cancer. The CDR3 runs from the conserved cysteine through the conserved F or W. The order of the fields is J gene, clone size, V gene, CDR3 protein. The size entry is marked missing in some rows and otherwise reads once, few, many or a size class.

>TRBJ2-2|once|TRBV13
CASGLAGGANTGELFF
>TRBJ1-1|.|TRBV7-3
CASSLTGGGQGTEAFF
>TRBJ2-7|.|TRBV18
CASSPRTGERYF
>TRBJ2-5|.|TRBV11-2
CASSLELAAQETQYF
>TRBJ1-1|.|TRBV13
CASSSTGAGGTEAFF
>TRBJ1-1|.|TRBV5-5
CASRKMTGLNTEAFF
>TRBJ1-2|.|TRBV6-1
CASSEEATTIYGYTF
>TRBJ2-6|.|TRBV27
CASSLSGANVLTF
>TRBJ2-2|.|TRBV27
CASRRQGVNTGELFF
>TRBJ2-7|.|TRBV6-6
CASKPSSYEQYF
>TRBJ1-1|once|TRBV6-1
CASPRENTEAFF
>TRBJ2-1|.|TRBV10-3
CAISETRGVGPNEQFF
>TRBJ2-7|.|TRBV6-5
CAGSYGQRREQYF
>TRBJ1-2|.|TRBV27
CASSLSGLHYGYTF
>TRBJ2-1|once|TRBV7-3
CASSSPSENEQFF
>TRBJ1-4|few|TRBV7-9
CASSPTSSATNEKLFF
>TRBJ1-5|.|TRBV19
CASSLDAFNQPQHF
>TRBJ2-7|.|TRBV7-8
CASSPPSGYEQYF
>TRBJ2-5|.|TRBV15
CATSGLAGETQYF
>TRBJ2-3|once|TRBV7-9
CASSTTDVHTDTQYF
>TRBJ2-1|.|TRBV10-2
CASRGDGPYNEQFF
>TRBJ2-1|.|TRBV5-4
CASSLVGEQFF
>TRBJ2-3|.|TRBV5-6
CASSPGLAGALTDTQYF
>TRBJ2-5|.|TRBV7-9
CASSPVWGGPETQYF
>TRBJ2-1|.|TRBV5-6
CASSGNLAGGLNEQFF
>TRBJ2-3|.|TRBV6-1
CASSERETDTQYF
>TRBJ2-7|.|TRBV4-3
CASSQGGAEPYEQYF
>TRBJ2-7|.|TRBV27
CASSGSSGLSYEQYF
>TRBJ2-5|.|TRBV7-9
CASSTGTPETQYF
>TRBJ2-2|.|TRBV4-3
CASSQASGVTGELFF
>TRBJ1-5|.|TRBV5-1
CASLDPGHPENQPQHF
>TRBJ2-1|.|TRBV9
CASSVEWGSYNEQFF
>TRBJ2-3|.|TRBV9
CASSVVASSTDTQYF
>TRBJ2-1|.|TRBV4-3
CASSQADYATEQFF
>TRBJ1-3|.|TRBV30
CAWSVDSRSGNTIYF
>TRBJ2-6|.|TRBV4-1
CASSQDRRANVLTF
>TRBJ2-7|.|TRBV9
CASSPQGAGLGEQYF
>TRBJ2-7|once|TRBV7-2
CASSLYRGRGNEQYF
>TRBJ2-7|.|TRBV5-4
CASSFRGHPREYF
>TRBJ2-4|.|TRBV19
CASSIVAQVAKNIQYF
>TRBJ1-2|.|TRBV7-9
CASSAGDPRIYGYTF
>TRBJ2-3|.|TRBV11-2
CASSPGRGGRGTDTQYF
>TRBJ1-1|.|TRBV11-2
CASSSQERMNTEAFF
>TRBJ1-1|few|TRBV7-9
CASSRRPGGWAEAFF
>TRBJ1-5|.|TRBV25-1
CASSPGQPYQPQHF
>TRBJ2-1|.|TRBV25-1
CASSDSGEYNEQFF
>TRBJ1-5|few|TRBV12-1
CASSFQQPQHF
>TRBJ2-7|.|TRBV7-9
CASSLGGYVQYF
>TRBJ1-2|.|TRBV19
CARVTGTGGLGVGYTF
>TRBJ1-1|.|TRBV5-1
CASSLAAGRPEAFF
>TRBJ2-7|.|TRBV5-1
CASSLESGAYEQYF
>TRBJ1-6|.|TRBV27
CASSIGQGGNSPLHF
>TRBJ1-2|.|TRBV29-1
CSVEGPGIYGYTF
>TRBJ2-5|.|TRBV27
CASSWTGGLYQETQYF